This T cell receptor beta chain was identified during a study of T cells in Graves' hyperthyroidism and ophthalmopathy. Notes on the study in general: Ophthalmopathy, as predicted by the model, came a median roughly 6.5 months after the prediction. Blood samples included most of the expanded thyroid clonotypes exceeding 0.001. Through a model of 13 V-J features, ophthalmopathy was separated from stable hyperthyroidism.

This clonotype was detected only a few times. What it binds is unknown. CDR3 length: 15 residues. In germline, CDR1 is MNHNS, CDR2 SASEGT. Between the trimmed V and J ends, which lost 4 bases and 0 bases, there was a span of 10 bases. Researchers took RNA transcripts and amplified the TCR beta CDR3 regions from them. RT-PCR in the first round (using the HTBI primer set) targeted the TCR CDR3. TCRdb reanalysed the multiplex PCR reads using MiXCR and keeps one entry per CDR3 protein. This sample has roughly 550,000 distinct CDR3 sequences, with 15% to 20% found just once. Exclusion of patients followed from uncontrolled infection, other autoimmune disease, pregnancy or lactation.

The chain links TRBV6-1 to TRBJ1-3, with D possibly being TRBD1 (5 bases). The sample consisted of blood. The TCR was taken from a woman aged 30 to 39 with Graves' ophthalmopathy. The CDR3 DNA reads TGTGCCAGCAGTGCGACAGCCACCTCTGGAAACACCATATATTTT. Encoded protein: CASSATATSGNTIYF.